This TCR beta chain was sequenced in a study of vaccination effects on CD4 cells after COVID-19. Sequenced by immunoSEQ multiplex PCR; TCRdb stores in-frame clones only, minus some. The sample holds 50,000 to 70,000 clones, roughly four fifths seen once. After roughly 11 days in culture, the CD4+ T cells were isolated. Participants were vaccinated with two doses of either the BNT162b2 or mRNA-1273 vaccine. Comment on this clone: As yet, its antigen is unknown.

The specimen comprised CD4+ T cells from PBMCs cultured without peptide, sampled after COVID-19 vaccination. This receptor was obtained from a human donor who received a COVID-19 vaccine.

The CDR3, as DNA: TGTGCCAGCACCCCAATATACCGGGACAGGGCTGGTTCACCCCTCCACTTT. Translated: CASTPIYRDRAGSPLHF. The chain uses TRBV27 and TRBJ1-6, with 9 nucleotides matching TRBD1. This CDR3 contains 17 residues. In germline, CDR1 is MNHEY, CDR2 SMNVEV (reference sequence). The junction had 16 bases not matched to a gene; V was cut back by 7 bases and J by 9 bases.